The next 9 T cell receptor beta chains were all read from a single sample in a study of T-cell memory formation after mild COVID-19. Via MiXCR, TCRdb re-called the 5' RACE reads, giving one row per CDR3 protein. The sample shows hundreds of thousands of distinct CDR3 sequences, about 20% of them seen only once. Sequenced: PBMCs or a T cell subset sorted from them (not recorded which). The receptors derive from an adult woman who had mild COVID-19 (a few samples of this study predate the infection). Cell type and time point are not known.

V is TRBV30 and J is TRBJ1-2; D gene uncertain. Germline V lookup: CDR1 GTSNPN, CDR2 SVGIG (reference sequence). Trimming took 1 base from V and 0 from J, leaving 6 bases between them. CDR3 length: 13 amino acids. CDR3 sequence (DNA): TGTGCCTGGAGTGGATCCTCTAACTATGGCTACACCTTC. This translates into CAWSGSSNYGYTF.

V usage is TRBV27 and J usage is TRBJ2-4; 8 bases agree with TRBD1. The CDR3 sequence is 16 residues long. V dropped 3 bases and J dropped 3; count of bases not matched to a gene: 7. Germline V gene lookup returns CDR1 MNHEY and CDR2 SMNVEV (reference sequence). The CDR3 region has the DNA TGTGCCAGCAGTTTTGGACAGGGAGGAGTCAAAAACATTCAGTACTTC. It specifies CASSFGQGGVKNIQYF.

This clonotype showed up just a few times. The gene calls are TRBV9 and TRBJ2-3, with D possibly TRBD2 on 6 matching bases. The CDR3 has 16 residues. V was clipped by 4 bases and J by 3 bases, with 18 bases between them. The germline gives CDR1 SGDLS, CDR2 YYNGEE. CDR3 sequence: CASSPRERAVTDTQYF. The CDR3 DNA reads TGTGCCAGCAGCCCCCGAGAGCGGGCGGTTACAGATACGCAGTATTTT.

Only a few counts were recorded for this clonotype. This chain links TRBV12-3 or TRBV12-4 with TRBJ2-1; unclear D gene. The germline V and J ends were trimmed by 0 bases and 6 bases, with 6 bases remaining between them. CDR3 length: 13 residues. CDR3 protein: CASSLAWPNEQFF. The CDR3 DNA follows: TGTGCCAGCAGTTTAGCCTGGCCCAATGAGCAGTTCTTC.

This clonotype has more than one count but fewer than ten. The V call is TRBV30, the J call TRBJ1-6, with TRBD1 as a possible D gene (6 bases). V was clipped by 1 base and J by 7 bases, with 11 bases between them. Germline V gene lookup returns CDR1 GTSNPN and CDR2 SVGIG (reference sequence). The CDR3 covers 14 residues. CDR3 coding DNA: TGTGCCTGGAGTGGCTTTACAGGGAATTCACCCCTCCACTTT. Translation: CAWSGFTGNSPLHF.

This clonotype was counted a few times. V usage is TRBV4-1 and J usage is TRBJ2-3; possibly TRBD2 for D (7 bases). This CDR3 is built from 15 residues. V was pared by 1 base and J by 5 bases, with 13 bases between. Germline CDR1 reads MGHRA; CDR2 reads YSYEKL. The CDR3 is CASSQAGGPQDTQYF. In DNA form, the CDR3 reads TGCGCCAGCAGCCAAGCCGGGGGGCCCCAAGATACGCAGTATTTT.

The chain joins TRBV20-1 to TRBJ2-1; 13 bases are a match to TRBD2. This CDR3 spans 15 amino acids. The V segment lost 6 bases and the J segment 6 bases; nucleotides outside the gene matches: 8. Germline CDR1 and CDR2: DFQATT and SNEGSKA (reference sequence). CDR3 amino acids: CSATEGTSGINEQFF. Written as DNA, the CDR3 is TGCAGTGCGACCGAGGGGACTAGCGGGATCAATGAGCAGTTCTTC.

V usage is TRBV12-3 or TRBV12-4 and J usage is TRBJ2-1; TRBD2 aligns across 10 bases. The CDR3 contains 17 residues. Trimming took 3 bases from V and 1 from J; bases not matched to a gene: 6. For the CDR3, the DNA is TGTGCCAGCAGTTTGGCTAGCGGGAGCCTTTCCTACAATGAGCAGTTCTTC. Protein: CASSLASGSLSYNEQFF.

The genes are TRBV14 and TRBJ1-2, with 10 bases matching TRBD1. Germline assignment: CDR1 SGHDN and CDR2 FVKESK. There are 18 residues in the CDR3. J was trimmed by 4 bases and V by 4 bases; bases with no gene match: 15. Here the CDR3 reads CASSRLPGQGQDSYGYTF. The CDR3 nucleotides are TGTGCCAGCAGCCGCCTACCGGGACAGGGGCAGGATAGCTATGGCTACACCTTC.